These T cell receptor beta chains were read from a single sample in a study of cytomegalovirus exposure and HLA in healthy donors. The method was immunoSEQ multiplex PCR; TCRdb's version includes in-frame clones alone and lacks a portion of them. The data contain approximately 140,000 clones, around nine tenths of them singletons. Sample: PBMCs. These receptors were collected from a man aged 18 to 29 in good health and CMV-seropositive. CDR3s leave out the opening cysteine and the closing phenylalanine or tryptophan.

V gene,CDR3 protein
TRBV5-1,ASSLSSAGGADTQY
TRBV30,AWSSAYEQY
TRBV14,ASRLAGGPTDTQY
TRBV15,ATSRTGTGGRFLEAF
TRBV5-1,ASSSGQREGTDTQY
TRBV10-3,AINKGQEVYGYT
TRBV30,AWSEGQGTDTQY
TRBV5-1,ASSLGSDSVLEQF
TRBV7-2,ASSPGLAGELETQY
TRBV5-1,ASSFQTGGDEAF
TRBV7-2,ASSLAQGTYEQY
TRBV27,ASSPLRDRSVAF
TRBV6-6,ASRQIGVAYEQY
TRBV9,ASSLGDRGRYGETQY
TRBV5-4,AKSTGNSGYT
TRBV27,ASSLGGGTDTQY
TRBV11-3,ASSPRTGAYGYT
TRBV27,ASSLGQGNQPQH
TRBV16,ASSQSTSGANTGELF
TRBV7-6,ASSRPSGRGSLYNEQF
TRBV25-1,ASTDRQAQETQY
TRBV7-9,ASSVSSGSTDTQY
TRBV30,AWRLRLGQIYNEQF
TRBV19,ASNAGYSGNTIY
TRBV27,ASSLSGTQY
TRBV6-1,ASSLGQAGSGELF
TRBV5-1,ASSLVAVSYNEQF
TRBV27,ASSPPGSRGRELF
TRBV2,ASSEDQGYGYT
TRBV7-2,ASSPDYSYNEQF
TRBV14,ASSSMTRSYNEQF
TRBV15,ATSRDAGSGTGELF
TRBV21-1,ASSKDAPPCLGAWKACERPQH
TRBV29-1,SVEVGGPSEKLF
TRBV2,AGQGLAGRETQY
TRBV28,ASSFTGGEKLF